The TCR beta chain under discussion was sequenced for a study of Ad26.COV2.S vaccination and SARS-CoV-2 variants. The CDR3 has 16 residues. Per germline, CDR1 MNHEY and CDR2 SVGAGI. V lost 2 bases to trimming and J lost 0 bases, with 13 bases between them. Clones were sequenced by immunoSEQ multiplex PCR, and TCRdb holds only the in-frame ones, with some missing. The sample carries just over 350,000 clones, under 95% recorded once. Study-wide results and limits: Participants in the vaccine arm had higher spike-specific TCR breadth; placebo recipients had lower. Placebo and vaccine recipients had non-spike TCR breadth that was similar.

As for this clone: Its antigen is unidentified.

The source of this sequence is a human donor who had recovered from COVID-19. The gene calls are TRBV6-5 and TRBJ1-2; D gene uncertain. The source was peripheral blood, collected after recovery from COVID-19. Here the CDR3 reads CASSYGQALANYGYTF. The DNA for the CDR3 is TGTGCCAGCAGTTACGGGCAAGCGTTAGCTAACTATGGCTACACCTTC.